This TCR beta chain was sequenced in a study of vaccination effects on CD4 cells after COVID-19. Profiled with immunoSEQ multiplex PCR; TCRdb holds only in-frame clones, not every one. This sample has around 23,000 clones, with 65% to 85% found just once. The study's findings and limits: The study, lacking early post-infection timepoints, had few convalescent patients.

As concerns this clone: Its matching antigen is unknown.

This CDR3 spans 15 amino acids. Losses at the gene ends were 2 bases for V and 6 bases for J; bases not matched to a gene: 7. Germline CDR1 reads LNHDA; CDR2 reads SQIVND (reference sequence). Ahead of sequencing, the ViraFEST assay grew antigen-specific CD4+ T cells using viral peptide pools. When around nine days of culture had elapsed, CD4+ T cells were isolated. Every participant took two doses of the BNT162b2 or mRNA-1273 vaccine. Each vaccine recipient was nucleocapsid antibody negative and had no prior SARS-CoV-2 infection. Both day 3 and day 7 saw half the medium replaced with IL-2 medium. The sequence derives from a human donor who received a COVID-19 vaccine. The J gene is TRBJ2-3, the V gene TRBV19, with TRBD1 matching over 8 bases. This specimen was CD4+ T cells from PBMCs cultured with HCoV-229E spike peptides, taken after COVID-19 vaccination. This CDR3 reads CASSISGQVMDTQYF. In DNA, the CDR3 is TGTGCCAGTAGTATATCGGGACAGGTTATGGATACGCAGTATTTT.